This T cell receptor (beta chain) was captured by sequencing in a study of T cells in Graves' hyperthyroidism and ophthalmopathy. Template material for amplifying TCR beta CDR3 regions consisted of RNA transcripts. Carried out on the TCR CDR3, a first-round RT-PCR used the HTBI primer set. TCRdb independently ran MiXCR on the multiplex PCR reads; one entry per CDR3 protein. The sample yields approximately 720,000 distinct CDR3 sequences, approximately 19% seen once. Trimming left V 5 bases short and J 0 bases short, with 20 bases between. Germline V gene data show CDR1 as LNHDA and CDR2 as SQIVND (reference sequence). The CDR3 spans 18 residues.

This receptor was taken from a woman between 45 and 60 years old with Graves' hyperthyroidism that later progressed to Graves' ophthalmopathy. The V call is TRBV19, the J call TRBJ2-1, with D unclear. What was sequenced was blood. This chain's CDR3 is CASSGLGKPPSSYNEQFF. As DNA, the CDR3 is TGTGCCAGTAGTGGGCTGGGGAAACCACCGAGCTCCTACAATGAGCAGTTCTTC.